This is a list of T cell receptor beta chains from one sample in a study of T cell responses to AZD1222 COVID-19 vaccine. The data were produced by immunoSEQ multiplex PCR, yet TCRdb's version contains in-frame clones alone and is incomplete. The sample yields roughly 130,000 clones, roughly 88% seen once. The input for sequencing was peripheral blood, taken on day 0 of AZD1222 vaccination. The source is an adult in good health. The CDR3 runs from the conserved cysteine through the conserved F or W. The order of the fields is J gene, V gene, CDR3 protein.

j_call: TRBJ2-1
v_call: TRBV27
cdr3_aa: CASSLHTDPPQYEQFF

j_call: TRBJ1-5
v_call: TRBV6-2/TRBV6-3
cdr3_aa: CASSYPQPQHF

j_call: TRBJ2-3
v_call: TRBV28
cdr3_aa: CASTGGRTDTQYF

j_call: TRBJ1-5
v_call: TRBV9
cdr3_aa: CASSVTGVSNQPQHF

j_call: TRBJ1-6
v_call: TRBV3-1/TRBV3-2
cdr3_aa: CASSPTGTYNSPLHF

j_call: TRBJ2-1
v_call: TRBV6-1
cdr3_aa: CASNPGLGNEQFF

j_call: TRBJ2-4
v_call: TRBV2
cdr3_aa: CASSEVGWGEPAKNIQYF

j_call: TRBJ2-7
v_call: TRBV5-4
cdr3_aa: CASSRAGANYEQYF

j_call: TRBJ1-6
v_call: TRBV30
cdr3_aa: CASIRRGNSPLHF

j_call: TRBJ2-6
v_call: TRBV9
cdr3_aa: CASSLMSSGANVLTF

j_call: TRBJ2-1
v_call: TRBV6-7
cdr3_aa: CASSYLGLAAYNEQFF

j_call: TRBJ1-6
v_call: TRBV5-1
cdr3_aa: CASSPTPAGINSPLHF

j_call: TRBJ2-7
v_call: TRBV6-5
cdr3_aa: CASSYSDGTYEQYF

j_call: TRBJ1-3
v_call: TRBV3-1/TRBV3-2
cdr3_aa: CASSPTLFGNTIYF

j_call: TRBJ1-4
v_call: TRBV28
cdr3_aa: CASGMGTNEKLFF

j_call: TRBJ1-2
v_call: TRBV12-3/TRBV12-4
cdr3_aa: CASSLAGEGYTF

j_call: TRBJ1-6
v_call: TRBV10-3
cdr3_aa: CAISDGQGKHNSPLHF

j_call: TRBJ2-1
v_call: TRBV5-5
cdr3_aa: CASTLLAGVSYNEQFF

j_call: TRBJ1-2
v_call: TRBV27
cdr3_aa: CASRRQGDPGYTF

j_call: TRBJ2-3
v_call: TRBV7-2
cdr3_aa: CASSFSRVRTDTQYF

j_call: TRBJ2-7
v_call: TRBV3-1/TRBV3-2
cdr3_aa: CASSQDGGGGTSGRINEQYF

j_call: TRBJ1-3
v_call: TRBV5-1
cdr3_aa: CASSFDPQDSGNTIYF

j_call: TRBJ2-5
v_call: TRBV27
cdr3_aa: CASSSLRGRRETQYF

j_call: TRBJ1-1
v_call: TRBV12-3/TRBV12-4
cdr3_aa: CAAGVGDGTEAFF

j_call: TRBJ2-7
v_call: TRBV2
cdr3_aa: CASSELRVRTYEQYF

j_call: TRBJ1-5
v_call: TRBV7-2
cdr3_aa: CASRSSGGGNQPQHF

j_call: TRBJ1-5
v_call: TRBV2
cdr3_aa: CASIKAGERQPQHF

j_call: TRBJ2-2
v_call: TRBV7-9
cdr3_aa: CASSLDIGELFF

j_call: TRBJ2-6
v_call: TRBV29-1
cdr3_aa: CSVPSRGRSSGANVLTF

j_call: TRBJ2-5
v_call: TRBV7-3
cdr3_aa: CASSLGDASGGLAQYF

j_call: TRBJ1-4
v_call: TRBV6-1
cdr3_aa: CASSDRPTNEKLFF

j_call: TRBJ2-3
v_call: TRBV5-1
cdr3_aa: CASSPITTDTQYF

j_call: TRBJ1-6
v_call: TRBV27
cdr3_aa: CASSFIQVNSPLHF

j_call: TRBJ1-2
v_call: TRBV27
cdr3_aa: CASSFRADWGYGYTF

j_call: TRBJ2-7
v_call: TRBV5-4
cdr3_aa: CASRDYLSSYEQYF

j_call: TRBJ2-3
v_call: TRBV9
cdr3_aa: CASSVEAGPPRLDTQYF

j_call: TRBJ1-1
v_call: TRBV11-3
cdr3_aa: CASSLGSGTNTEAFF

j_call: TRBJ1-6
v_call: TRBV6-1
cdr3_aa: CASSETGSYNSPLHF

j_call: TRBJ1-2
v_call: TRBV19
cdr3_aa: CASSRTGDYGYTF

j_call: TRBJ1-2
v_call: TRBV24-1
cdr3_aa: CATGLGQSYYGYTF